Listed here are 26 T cell receptor beta chains from one sample, sequenced in a study of cytomegalovirus exposure and HLA in healthy donors. 13 Jbeta primers and 60 Vbeta primers were used for the PCR. The protocol was immunoSEQ multiplex PCR, while the TCRdb copy is restricted to in-frame clones and leaves out a portion. Here the sample spans under 150,000 clones, around 9% being singletons. Source material: PBMCs. These receptors all stem from a middle-aged woman in good health and CMV-seropositive.

This clone was detected only once. V and J are TRBV7-8 and TRBJ2-1; no clear D. This CDR3 has 13 residues. CDR1 and CDR2 (germline): SGHVS, FQNEAQ. Trimming stripped 0 bases from V and 12 bases from J, with 12 bases between. This CDR3 reads CASSLAPGSGQFF. DNA of the CDR3: TGTGCCAGCAGCTTAGCGCCGGGTTCTGGGCAGTTCTTC. Looking up the rest from reference TRBV7-8 and TRBJ2-1 gives the full variable domain: GAGVSQSPRYKVAKRGQDVALRCDPISGHVSLFWYQQALGQGPEFLTYFQNEAQLDKSGLPSDRFFAERPEGSVSTLKIQRTQQEDSAVYLCASSLAPGSGQFFGPGTRLTVL.

This clone was detected a few times. CDR3 nucleotide sequence: TGTGCCAGCAGCCGGCCCGGAGTAGGGGATCAGCCCCAGCATTTT. Its protein product is CASSRPGVGDQPQHF. This rearrangement joins TRBV5-6 to TRBJ1-5; tentative D call: TRBD1 (5 bases). The CDR3 extends over 15 amino acids. V lost 4 bases to trimming and J lost 5 bases, with 16 bases between them. CDR1 is SGHDT and CDR2 is YYEEEE in the germline V gene.

The gene calls are TRBV6-1 and TRBJ1-4, with TRBD1 as a possible D gene (6 bases). This CDR3 region has 15 residues. Germline V gives CDR1 MNHNS, CDR2 SASEGT. V was pared by 4 bases and J by 5 bases, with 14 bases between. Written as DNA, the CDR3 is TGTGCCAGCAGTGCGAGGACAGAAATAAATGAAAAACTGTTTTTT. Amino acid sequence: CASSARTEINEKLFF.

In its sample, this clone was seen a few times. This sequence joins TRBV7-6 and TRBJ2-3, with a possible D match to TRBD1 (5 bases). Trimming shortened V by 1 base and J by 1 base, and 21 bases separated the two germline ends. CDR3 size: 19 residues. Germline values: CDR1 SGHVS, CDR2 FNYEAQ. The CDR3 nucleotides are TGTGCCAGCAGCTTAGGCTTCTGGGGCAGGGAAAGGGGCACAGATACGCAGTATTTT. This sequence encodes CASSLGFWGRERGTDTQYF. Full variable domain (missing parts from reference TRBV7-6 and TRBJ2-3): GAGVSQSPRYKVTKRGQDVALRCDPISGHVSLYWYRQALGQGPEFLTYFNYEAQQDKSGLPNDRFSAERPEGSISTLTIQRTEQRDSAMYRCASSLGFWGRERGTDTQYFGPGTRLTVL.

The table lists this clone with a few counts. The chain has TRBV6-6 and TRBJ1-5, with 10 bases aligning to TRBD1. J gave up 3 bases and V 5 bases, and 7 bases lay outside the gene matches. This CDR3 region has 16 residues. Germline V CDR1 and CDR2: MNHNY, SVGAGI (reference sequence). CDR3 sequence (DNA): TGTGCCAGCAGTCCCCGGACAGGGGGTAACAATCAGCCCCAGCATTTT. Residues: CASSPRTGGNNQPQHF.

The chain couples TRBV10-3 to TRBJ2-2, with D possibly being TRBD2 (5 bases). Trimming took off 6 bases at V and 0 bases at J, with 20 bases between the two ends. The CDR3 length is 18 residues. Looked up from germline, CDR1 is ENHRY and CDR2 is SYGVKD. CDR3 residues: CAISRRNPGLPNTGELFF. Written as DNA, the CDR3 is TGTGCCATCAGCCGGAGGAACCCAGGACTGCCGAACACCGGGGAGCTGTTTTTT.

This clone turned up a few times. This chain links TRBV18 with TRBJ2-7, with a tentative D call TRBD1 (5 bases). CDR3 size: 15 residues. Trimming pared 3 bases from V and 5 bases from J, leaving 17 bases between. The germline V gene has CDR1 KGHSH and CDR2 LQKENI. CDR3 protein: CASSPTDVREHEQYF. CDR3 sequence (DNA): TGTGCCAGCTCACCGACCGACGTCAGGGAACACGAGCAGTACTTC. The full variable domain, with the rest looked up from reference TRBV18 and TRBJ2-7, is NAGVMQNPRHLVRRRGQEARLRCSPMKGHSHVYWYRQLPEEGLKFMVYLQKENIIDESGMPKERFSAEFPKEGPSILRIQQVVRGDSAAYFCASSPTDVREHEQYFGPGTRLTVT.

The chain carries TRBV6-5 and TRBJ1-4; no clear D. The CDR3 has 14 residues. V dropped 4 bases and J dropped 10 bases, with 16 bases sitting between them. CDR1 is MNHEY, CDR2 SVGAGI, per germline. The CDR3 region has the DNA TGTGCCAGCAGTTTGACGTACCCAAGCGGAAAACTGTTTTTT. This sequence encodes CASSLTYPSGKLFF.

This chain uses TRBV7-8 with TRBJ1-2; D not resolved. This CDR3 region has 18 residues. From germline, CDR1 is SGHVS and CDR2 FQNEAQ. V was shortened by 4 bases and J by 0 bases, with 21 bases between the two germline ends. The CDR3 DNA reads TGTGCCAGCAGCTCCTTTGGGTCGGATTCTAGTTCTAACTATGGCTACACCTTC. This translates into CASSSFGSDSSSNYGYTF.

The chain is built from TRBV5-1 and TRBJ1-1; TRBD1 aligns across 8 bases. The CDR3 loop spans 14 amino acids. With V trimmed by 5 bases and J by 5 bases, 8 bases remained unmatched. The germline V gene encodes CDR1 SGHRS and CDR2 YFSETQ. CDR3 sequence (DNA): TGCGCCAGCAGGGGGGGGACAGGCTTTACTGAAGCTTTCTTT. Amino acids: CASRGGTGFTEAFF.

This clone was detected only a few times. CDR3 nucleotides: TGTGCCATCAGTCGGGACAGGGGCGGTGAAGCTTTCTTT. As protein: CAISRDRGGEAFF. The rearrangement joins TRBV10-3 to TRBJ1-1; TRBD1 aligns across 10 bases. V was pared by 5 bases and J by 7 bases, with 4 bases of the junction left unmatched. The CDR3 is 13 residues long. Germline V gives CDR1 ENHRY, CDR2 SYGVKD.

The chain is built from TRBV19 and TRBJ2-7, with a possible D match to TRBD1 (6 bases). Germline assignment: CDR1 LNHDA and CDR2 SQIVND (reference sequence). Trimming removed 6 bases from V and 5 bases from J, with 17 bases in between. The CDR3 is 14 amino acids. The CDR3 protein is CASSFGQNRDEQYF. The DNA of the CDR3 is TGTGCCAGTAGCTTCGGACAGAATAGAGACGAGCAGTACTTC.

The chain uses TRBV27 and TRBJ2-7, with 8 bases fitting TRBD2. After removal of 5 bases from V and 5 bases from J, the junction contained 8 bases not matched to a gene. CDR3 length: 14 residues. The germline gives CDR1 MNHEY, CDR2 SMNVEV (reference sequence). The CDR3 is CASSRLAGRNEQYF. The CDR3 nucleotides read TGTGCCAGCAGTCGTTTAGCGGGGAGGAACGAGCAGTACTTC.

This chain connects TRBV2 to TRBJ2-4; D perhaps matches TRBD1 (5 bases). Trimming removed 7 bases at V and 3 bases at J, with 13 bases between. Per germline, CDR1 SNHLY and CDR2 FYNNEI. This CDR3 comprises 14 residues. The CDR3 is CASTAPGNKNIQYF. The CDR3 DNA reads TGTGCCAGCACCGCCCCAGGGAACAAAAACATTCAGTACTTC.

This clone came up a few times. V and J are TRBV6-5 and TRBJ1-5; maybe TRBD1 (6 bases). The V end was cut by 2 bases, the J end by 7 bases, with 12 bases between. This CDR3 is 14 amino acids long. Germline lookup yields CDR1 MNHEY and CDR2 SVGAGI. CDR3 bases: TGTGCCAGCAGTTACGGGGCAGGGGCCCAGCCCCAGCATTTT. Amino acids: CASSYGAGAQPQHF.

CDR3 DNA: TGTGCCAGCAGTACGACTAGCGGCCAAGAGACCCAGTACTTC. This translates into CASSTTSGQETQYF. The genes are TRBV7-2 and TRBJ2-5; the match to TRBD2 covers 9 bases. V dropped 6 bases and J dropped 1; count of bases not matched to a gene: 3. Germline values: CDR1 SGHTA, CDR2 FQGNSA. The CDR3 spans 14 residues.

The chain couples TRBV9 to TRBJ2-1; D might be TRBD2 (6 bases). CDR3 length: 17 amino acids. Germline V gene data show CDR1 as SGDLS and CDR2 as YYNGEE. Trimming pared 0 bases from V and 0 bases from J, leaving 13 bases between. In DNA form, the CDR3 reads TGTGCCAGCAGCGTAGTAGCTAGCGTTTACTCCTACAATGAGCAGTTCTTC. Translation: CASSVVASVYSYNEQFF.

The J gene is TRBJ2-7, the V gene TRBV9, with 9 positions matching TRBD1. The CDR3 is 15 residues long. V shed 4 bases, J shed 2 bases, and the junction held 7 bases outside the gene matches. Germline V gene lookup returns CDR1 SGDLS and CDR2 YYNGEE. The CDR3 sequence is CASSPRQGVTYEQYF. The CDR3 DNA reads TGTGCCAGCAGCCCTCGACAGGGGGTCACCTACGAGCAGTACTTC.

With respect to this clone: Other DNA sequences in the same sample also yield this CDR3. This chain uses TRBV7-9 with TRBJ1-6, with D tentatively TRBD1 (5 bases). Germline assignment: CDR1 SEHNR and CDR2 FQNEAQ (reference sequence). V was shortened by 2 bases and J by 9 bases, with 11 bases between the two germline ends. The length of the CDR3 is 14 residues. The CDR3 DNA sequence: TGTGCCAGCAGCTTACAGGGCTTGGGTTCACCCCTCCACTTT. Protein sequence: CASSLQGLGSPLHF.

Ten or more counts support this clone. The gene calls are TRBV27 and TRBJ1-1; unclear D gene. The CDR3 runs 15 residues. V lost 1 base to trimming and J lost 0 bases, with 9 bases between them. CDR1 MNHEY and CDR2 SMNVEV come from the germline V gene (reference sequence). CDR3 in amino acids: CASSLFGSLNTEAFF. The CDR3, as DNA: TGTGCCAGCAGTTTATTCGGGAGCCTGAACACTGAAGCTTTCTTT.

The rearrangement uses TRBV19 and TRBJ1-1; tentative D call: TRBD1 (5 bases). V was shortened by 7 bases and J by 3 bases, with 9 bases between the two germline ends. CDR1 and CDR2 from the germline V gene are LNHDA and SQIVND (reference sequence). The length of the CDR3 is 12 residues. The CDR3 bases are TGTGCCAGTATGGGGCCCTACACTGAAGCTTTCTTT. Translation: CASMGPYTEAFF.

The rearrangement links TRBV2 to TRBJ2-7; 11 bases are shared with TRBD2. The CDR3 is made up of 16 amino acids. The V gene end was trimmed by 7 bases and the J gene end by 3 bases; junction bases not matched to a gene: 11. Germline CDR1 is SNHLY and CDR2 is FYNNEI. CDR3 loop: CASKEGTSGILYEQYF. CDR3 sequence (DNA): TGTGCCAGCAAAGAGGGGACTAGCGGTATCCTCTACGAGCAGTACTTC.

This clone was counted a few times. The genes are TRBV11-2 and TRBJ2-3; D is possibly TRBD2 (7 bases). Germline loops: CDR1 SGHAT, CDR2 FQNNGV. The V gene lost 6 bases and the J gene lost 4 bases, with 14 bases spanning the gap. This CDR3 contains 14 residues. CDR3 protein: CASRGRGRADTQYF. The CDR3 DNA is TGTGCCAGCAGGGGGAGGGGGAGGGCAGATACGCAGTATTTT.

This clone was found a few times. This chain connects TRBV1 to TRBJ1-4; whether TRBD1, the table's D call, matches the DNA was not checked. TRBV1 constitutes a pseudogene. There are 15 residues in the CDR3. CDR3 loop: CTSSHIDTANEKLFF. The CDR3 DNA is TGCACCAGCAGCCATATCGACACGGCTAATGAAAAACTGTTTTTT.

This clone was seen only a few times. The chain couples TRBV6-1 to TRBJ2-2; D unresolved. This CDR3 contains 15 residues. Trimming left V 2 bases short and J 7 bases short, with 14 bases between. The germline V gene encodes CDR1 MNHNS and CDR2 SASEGT. CDR3 sequence: CASSEWAAEIGELFF. The CDR3 bases are TGTGCCAGCAGTGAATGGGCAGCAGAGATCGGGGAGCTGTTTTTT.

This clone was seen only a few times. The J gene is TRBJ1-6, the V gene TRBV14; D call uncertain. The CDR3 covers 13 residues. V shed 6 bases and J shed 4 bases, with 7 bases lying between them. Germline lookup yields CDR1 SGHDN and CDR2 FVKESK. CDR3 nucleotide sequence: TGTGCCAGCAGGGGCAATTATAATTCACCCCTCCACTTT. Its translation: CASRGNYNSPLHF.